This entry concerns a single T cell receptor beta chain. Its antigen remains unidentified. Germline V gene data show CDR1 as SGHNT and CDR2 as YYREEE (reference sequence). The length of the CDR3 is 15 residues. V dropped 3 bases and J dropped 0 bases, with 10 bases sitting between them. The data originate from a study of CD8+ T cells in alopecia areata. Study as a whole: Treated patients received oral tofacitinib, 5 to 10 mg twice daily. Regarding the study as a whole: In lesional scalp, particularly from alopecia totalis/universalis, clonality was higher than in normal scalp.

Sequencing used cDNA as its template, made by extracting RNA and reverse transcribing it. Clones were sequenced by immunoSEQ multiplex PCR, and TCRdb holds only the in-frame ones, with some missing. Of about 180,000 clones detected, roughly 50% appear once; the ten largest clones hold roughly a tenth. The treatment is: oral pan-JAK inhibitor, 5-10 mg twice daily. PBMCs yielded sorted CD4+ and CD8+ T cells. The J gene is TRBJ2-1, the V gene TRBV5-4; the D gene is possibly TRBD1 (5 bases). This sample comprised CD8+ T cells sorted from blood, obtained at week 24, from a patient treated with tofacitinib. The source is a human donor with alopecia areata. The CDR3 nucleotides read TGTGCCAGCAGCTCGACAGTTAGCTCCTACAATGAGCAGTTCTTC. Amino acid sequence: CASSSTVSSYNEQFF.